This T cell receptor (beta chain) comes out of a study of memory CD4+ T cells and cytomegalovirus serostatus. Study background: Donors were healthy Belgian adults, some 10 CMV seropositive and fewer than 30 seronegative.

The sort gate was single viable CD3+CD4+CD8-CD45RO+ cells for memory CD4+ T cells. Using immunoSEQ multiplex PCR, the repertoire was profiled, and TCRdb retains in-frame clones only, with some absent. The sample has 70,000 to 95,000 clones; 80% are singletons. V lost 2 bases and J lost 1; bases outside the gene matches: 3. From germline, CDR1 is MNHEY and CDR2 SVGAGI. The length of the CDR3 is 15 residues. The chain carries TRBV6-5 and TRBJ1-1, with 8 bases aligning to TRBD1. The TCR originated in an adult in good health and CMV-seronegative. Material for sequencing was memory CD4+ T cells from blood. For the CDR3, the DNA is TGTGCCAGCAGTTACAGCGGACAGGGGAACACTGAAGCTTTCTTT. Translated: CASSYSGQGNTEAFF.